The 23 T cell receptor beta chains reported below all come from one sample, sequenced in a study of blood T cell repertoires in COVID-19. Profiling relied on immunoSEQ multiplex PCR, and the TCRdb table lists in-frame clones only, not all of them. The sample shows about 76,000 clones, 70% to 90% of them seen only once. Source material: peripheral blood. Source of these receptors: a man in his 60s with COVID-19, enrolled during active disease.

J is TRBJ2-7 and V is TRBV7-6, with TRBD1 as a possible D gene (6 bases). The CDR3 consists of 13 residues. Germline V gene sequence: CDR1 SGHVS, CDR2 FNYEAQ. Trimming pared 1 base from V and 7 bases from J, leaving 11 bases between. CDR3 sequence (DNA): TGTGCCAGCAGCTTAGGTACAGGGCCTGAGCAGTACTTC. Translated: CASSLGTGPEQYF. Complete variable domain (other parts from reference TRBV7-6 and TRBJ2-7): GAGVSQSPRYKVTKRGQDVALRCDPISGHVSLYWYRQALGQGPEFLTYFNYEAQQDKSGLPNDRFSAERPEGSISTLTIQRTEQRDSAMYRCASSLGTGPEQYFGPGTRLTVT.

This chain connects TRBV3-1 (or the pseudogene TRBV3-2) to TRBJ2-3; maybe TRBD2 (6 bases). The CDR3 runs to 19 residues. The V end lost 4 bases, the J end lost 1 base, and 24 bases lay between the germline ends. Germline V gives CDR1 LGHDT, CDR2 YNNKEL (reference sequence). Here the CDR3 DNA reads TGTGCCAGCAGCCTAACAGGCTCTGGGGGACTCACTGGCACAGATACGCAGTATTTT. Its protein is CASSLTGSGGLTGTDTQYF.

This clone was counted between two and nine times. V and J are TRBV30 and TRBJ1-6; D may be TRBD1 (5 bases). The CDR3 has 15 amino acids. Trimming removed 0 bases at V and 7 bases at J, with 13 bases between. Germline V gives CDR1 GTSNPN, CDR2 SVGIG (reference sequence). CDR3 DNA sequence: TGTGCCTGGAGTGTACATCAGGGAGGAAATTCACCCCTCCACTTT. Protein product: CAWSVHQGGNSPLHF.

V usage is TRBV5-1 and J usage is TRBJ2-3; D is possibly TRBD1 (5 bases). The CDR3 is 15 residues long. The germline gives CDR1 SGHRS, CDR2 YFSETQ. V lost 2 bases, J lost 2 bases, and 12 bases lay in between. CDR3 loop: CASSFQGVTTDTQYF. CDR3 coding DNA: TGCGCCAGCAGCTTCCAGGGTGTCACCACAGATACGCAGTATTTT.

The chain employs TRBV5-5 and TRBJ1-2; D perhaps matches TRBD1 (6 bases). Germline V CDR1 and CDR2: SGHKS, YYEKEE (reference sequence). V lost 4 bases, J lost 4 bases, and 14 bases lay in between. The CDR3 spans 14 residues. The CDR3 DNA follows: TGTGCCAGCAGCCGGGAACAGGGAACCTATGGCTACACCTTC. Encoded protein: CASSREQGTYGYTF.

In nucleotides, the CDR3 is TGTGCCAGCAGCTCAGGGTTACCGAGCAATCAGCCCCAGCATTTT. Translation gives CASSSGLPSNQPQHF. This chain connects TRBV6-5 to TRBJ1-5; possibly TRBD1 for D (5 bases). Trimming cost V 6 bases and J 1 base, with 13 bases left between them. Germline CDR1 MNHEY, CDR2 SVGAGI. The CDR3 is 15 amino acids.

The V call is TRBV6-5, the J call TRBJ2-7; 12 nucleotides line up with TRBD1. The CDR3 totals 15 residues. V shed 0 bases, J shed 5 bases, and the junction held 2 bases outside the gene matches. CDR1 is MNHEY, CDR2 SVGAGI, per germline. CDR3 sequence (DNA): TGTGCCAGCAGTTACTCGGGACAGGGGGCTCACGAGCAGTACTTC. Its translation: CASSYSGQGAHEQYF.

The chain links TRBV2 to TRBJ2-5, with no clear D. The V and J ends lost 1 base and 5 bases respectively, with 8 bases between them. CDR1 SNHLY and CDR2 FYNNEI come from the germline V gene. The CDR3 has 13 residues. The DNA of the CDR3 is TGTGCCAGCAGTGAAGACCGGAGTGAGACCCAGTACTTC. Amino acids: CASSEDRSETQYF.

The V gene is TRBV19, the J gene TRBJ1-5; TRBD1 agrees at 10 bases. Losses at the gene ends were 5 bases for V and 6 bases for J; bases not matched to a gene: 4. CDR3 length: 14 residues. The V gene's germline CDR1 is LNHDA and CDR2 SQIVND (reference sequence). DNA of the CDR3: TGTGCCAGTAGTGGGACAGGGGAGACTCAGCCCCAGCATTTT. Protein: CASSGTGETQPQHF.

The J gene is TRBJ1-5, the V gene TRBV28; possible D gene TRBD1, 5 bases. The V gene's germline CDR1 is MDHEN and CDR2 SYDVKM. The V end was cut by 7 bases, the J end by 7 bases, with 20 bases between. The CDR3 covers 15 residues. CDR3 nucleotides: TGTGCCAGCAATCCGAGGAAGGGGAAAGACCAGCCCCAGCATTTT. Protein sequence: CASNPRKGKDQPQHF.

The chain joins TRBV28 to TRBJ1-1, with a tentative D call TRBD1 (5 bases). This CDR3 has 13 amino acids. The V and J ends lost 8 bases and 5 bases respectively, with 15 bases between them. Germline V lookup: CDR1 MDHEN, CDR2 SYDVKM. The CDR3 nucleotides are TGTGCCAGCGGCGGGGGAGGAGTAACTGAAGCTTTCTTT. Translated: CASGGGGVTEAFF.

This clone occurred a few times. This chain uses TRBV19 with TRBJ1-4, with 8 bases identical to TRBD1. Trimming at V came to 6 bases and at J to 0 bases, leaving 6 bases not matched to a gene. The germline V gene encodes CDR1 LNHDA and CDR2 SQIVND (reference sequence). This CDR3 comprises 16 residues. For the CDR3, the DNA is TGTGCCAGTAGGATGACAGGGGTTGCAACTAATGAAAAACTGTTTTTT. This codes for CASRMTGVATNEKLFF.

The V and J genes are TRBV18 and TRBJ2-7; a weak D match, TRBD1 (6 bases). Trimming pared 3 bases from V and 3 bases from J, leaving 15 bases between. There are 15 residues in the CDR3. The germline gives CDR1 KGHSH, CDR2 LQKENI. The chain's CDR3 is CASSPLTDRSYEQYF. Here the CDR3 DNA reads TGTGCCAGCTCACCCCTCACAGACAGGAGCTACGAGCAGTACTTC. The full variable domain, its missing parts supplied by reference TRBV18 and TRBJ2-7, is NAGVMQNPRHLVRRRGQEARLRCSPMKGHSHVYWYRQLPEEGLKFMVYLQKENIIDESGMPKERFSAEFPKEGPSILRIQQVVRGDSAAYFCASSPLTDRSYEQYFGPGTRLTVT.

The rearrangement links TRBV9 to TRBJ2-5; 7 bases align to TRBD1. CDR3 length: 13 residues. The J segment lost 4 bases and the V segment lost 4 bases, leaving 4 bases of the junction unmatched. Germline loops: CDR1 SGDLS, CDR2 YYNGEE. In DNA form, the CDR3 reads TGTGCCAGCAGCCAGGGGGTTGGAGAGACCCAGTACTTC. Translation: CASSQGVGETQYF.

The J gene is TRBJ2-7, the V gene TRBV6-1; TRBD2 agrees at 10 bases. Trimming took 1 base from V and 7 from J; bases not matched to a gene: 7. This CDR3 has 15 residues. CDR1 and CDR2 from the germline V gene are MNHNS and SASEGT. The CDR3 spells CASSEVASGRLEQYF. The CDR3 DNA sequence: TGTGCCAGCAGTGAAGTGGCTAGCGGGAGATTGGAGCAGTACTTC.

In this sample, this clone turned up a few times. The V and J genes are TRBV27 and TRBJ2-7; TRBD1 might be the D (6 bases). V was shortened by 6 bases and J by 2 bases, with 8 bases between the two germline ends. This CDR3 contains 12 residues. CDR1 and CDR2 (germline): MNHEY, SMNVEV (reference sequence). CDR3 nucleotides: TGTGCCAGCAGCCGGACAGCCTACGAGCAGTACTTC. This translates into CASSRTAYEQYF.

The chain uses TRBV14 and TRBJ2-1, with D tentatively TRBD1 (5 bases). The CDR3 runs to 13 residues. V lost 8 bases and J 3 bases, leaving 11 bases between the germline ends. The germline CDR1 and CDR2 sequences are SGHDN and FVKESK. CDR3 residues: CASARQLYNEQFF. For the CDR3, the DNA is TGTGCCAGCGCACGACAGCTCTACAATGAGCAGTTCTTC. Supplemented by reference TRBV14 and TRBJ2-1, the full variable domain reads EAGVTQFPSHSVIEKGQTVTLRCDPISGHDNLYWYRRVMGKEIKFLLHFVKESKQDESGMPNNRFLAERTGGTYSTLKVQPAELEDSGVYFCASARQLYNEQFFGPGTRLTVL.

V gene TRBV6-5 combines with J gene TRBJ1-1; possibly TRBD1 for D (5 bases). This CDR3 region has 15 residues. CDR1 and CDR2 (germline): MNHEY, SVGAGI. V was cut by 5 bases and J by 4 bases, with 17 bases left in between. The chain's CDR3 is CASSPPGRAGTEAFF. The DNA for the CDR3 is TGTGCCAGCAGTCCCCCCGGCAGGGCCGGCACTGAAGCTTTCTTT.

This clone is medium-sized (0.01 to 0.1%). J is TRBJ1-5 and V is TRBV2; a possible D gene is TRBD1 (6 bases). V dropped 4 bases and J dropped 9 bases, with 16 bases sitting between them. Germline assignment: CDR1 SNHLY and CDR2 FYNNEI. CDR3 size: 14 residues. The CDR3 reads CASSVGGGPRPQHF. The CDR3 coding sequence is TGTGCCAGCAGTGTAGGGGGGGGTCCTCGGCCCCAGCATTTT. Variable domain in full (rest from reference TRBV2 and TRBJ1-5): EPEVTQTPSHQVTQMGQEVILRCVPISNHLYFYWYRQILGQKVEFLVSFYNNEISEKSEIFDDQFSVERPDGSNFTLKIRSTKLEDSAMYFCASSVGGGPRPQHFGDGTRLSIL.

The CDR3: CASSQASQNTEAFF. CDR3 in DNA: TGTGCCAGCAGCCAAGCGAGTCAGAACACTGAAGCTTTCTTT. This chain connects TRBV3-1 (or the pseudogene TRBV3-2) to TRBJ1-1; D is unclear. The CDR3 runs to 14 residues. Trimming removed 1 base at V and 1 base at J, with 7 bases between. CDR1 LGHDT and CDR2 YNNKEL come from the germline V gene (reference sequence).

The genes are TRBV19 and TRBJ2-3; 12 bases fit TRBD2. Germline V lookup: CDR1 LNHDA, CDR2 SQIVND (reference sequence). V lost 3 bases, J lost 0 bases, and 4 bases stayed unmatched. The CDR3 is 17 residues long. The CDR3 DNA follows: TGTGCCAGTAGTATCGGTCTAGCGGGAGGGAGCACAGATACGCAGTATTTT. This translates into CASSIGLAGGSTDTQYF. The complete variable domain, with remaining parts taken from reference TRBV19 and TRBJ2-3, reads DGGITQSPKYLFRKEGQNVTLSCEQNLNHDAMYWYRQDPGQGLRLIYYSQIVNDFQKGDIAEGYSVSREKKESFPLTVTSAQKNPTAFYLCASSIGLAGGSTDTQYFGPGTRLTVL.

The rearrangement uses TRBV30 and TRBJ1-6; no definite D call. Trimming took off 1 base at V and 9 bases at J, with 16 bases between the two ends. This CDR3 has 15 amino acids. Per germline, CDR1 GTSNPN and CDR2 SVGIG (reference sequence). The CDR3 bases are TGTGCCTGGAGTGCCCTAGACGGGATTAGTTCACCCCTCCACTTT. Protein: CAWSALDGISSPLHF.

The chain combines TRBV29-1 with TRBJ1-6, with 7 bases identical to TRBD1. In germline, CDR1 is SQVTM, CDR2 ANQGSEA. The CDR3 totals 13 residues. The V gene end was trimmed by 4 bases and the J gene end by 4 bases; junction bases not matched to a gene: 1. In DNA form, the CDR3 reads TGCAGCGTTGTGGACAGGTATAATTCACCCCTCCACTTT. It codes for CSVVDRYNSPLHF. Full variable domain (remainder filled in from reference TRBV29-1 and TRBJ1-6): SAVISQKPSRDICQRGTSLTIQCQVDSQVTMMFWYRQQPGQSLTLIATANQGSEATYESGFVIDKFPISRPNLTFSTLTVSNMSPEDSSIYLCSVVDRYNSPLHFGNGTRLTVT.